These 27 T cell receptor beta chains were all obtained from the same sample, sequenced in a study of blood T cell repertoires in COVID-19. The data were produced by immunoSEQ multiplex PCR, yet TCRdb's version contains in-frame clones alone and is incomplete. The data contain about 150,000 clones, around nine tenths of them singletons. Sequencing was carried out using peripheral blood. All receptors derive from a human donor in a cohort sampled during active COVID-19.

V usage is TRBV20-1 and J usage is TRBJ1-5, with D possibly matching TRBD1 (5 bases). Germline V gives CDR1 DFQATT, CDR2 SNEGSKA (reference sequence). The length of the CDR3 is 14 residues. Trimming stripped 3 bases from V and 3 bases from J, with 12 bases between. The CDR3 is CSASRGGPNQPQHF. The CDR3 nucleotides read TGCAGTGCTAGTAGGGGAGGCCCCAATCAGCCCCAGCATTTT.

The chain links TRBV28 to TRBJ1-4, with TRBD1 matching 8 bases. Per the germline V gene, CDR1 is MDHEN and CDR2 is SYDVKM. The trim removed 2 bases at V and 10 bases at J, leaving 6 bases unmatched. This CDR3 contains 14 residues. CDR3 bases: TGTGCCAGCAGTTTAGTGACAGGGGATGGAAAACTGTTTTTT. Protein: CASSLVTGDGKLFF. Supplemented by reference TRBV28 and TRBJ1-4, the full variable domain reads DVKVTQSSRYLVKRTGEKVFLECVQDMDHENMFWYRQDPGLGLRLIYFSYDVKMKEKGDIPEGYSVSREKKERFSLILESASTNQTSMYLCASSLVTGDGKLFFGSGTQLSVL.

CDR3 in amino acids: CASSSGEPYEQYF. Written as DNA, the CDR3 is TGTGCCAGCAGCTCGGGAGAGCCCTACGAGCAGTACTTC. The chain links TRBV7-6 to TRBJ2-7; D is possibly TRBD2 (6 bases). Per the germline V gene, CDR1 is SGHVS and CDR2 is FNYEAQ. The CDR3 runs 13 residues. The V end lost 4 bases, the J end lost 2 bases, and 9 bases lay between the germline ends.

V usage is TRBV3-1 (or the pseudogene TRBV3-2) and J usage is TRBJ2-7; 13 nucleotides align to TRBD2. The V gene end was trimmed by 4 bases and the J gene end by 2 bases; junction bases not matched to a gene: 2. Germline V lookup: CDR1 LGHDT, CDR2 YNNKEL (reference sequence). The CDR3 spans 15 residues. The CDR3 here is CASSRGTSGTYEQYF. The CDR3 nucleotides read TGTGCCAGCAGCCGGGGGACTAGCGGGACCTACGAGCAGTACTTC.

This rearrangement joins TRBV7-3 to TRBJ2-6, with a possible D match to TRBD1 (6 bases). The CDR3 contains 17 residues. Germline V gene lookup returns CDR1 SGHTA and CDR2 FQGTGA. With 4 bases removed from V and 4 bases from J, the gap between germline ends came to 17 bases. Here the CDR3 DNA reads TGTGCCAGCAGCTCCGGGACATCCTTTTCCGGGGCCAACGTCCTGACTTTC. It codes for CASSSGTSFSGANVLTF. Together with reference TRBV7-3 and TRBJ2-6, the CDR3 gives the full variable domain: GAGVSQTPSNKVTEKGKYVELRCDPISGHTALYWYRQSLGQGPEFLIYFQGTGAADDSGLPNDRFFAVRPEGSVSTLKIQRTERGDSAVYLCASSSGTSFSGANVLTFGAGSRLTVL.

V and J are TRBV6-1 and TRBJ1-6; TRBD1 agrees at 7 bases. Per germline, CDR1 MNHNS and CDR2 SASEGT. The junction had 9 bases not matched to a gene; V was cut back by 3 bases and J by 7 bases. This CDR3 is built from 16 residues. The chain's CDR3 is CASSERQGGGNSPLHF. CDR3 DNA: TGTGCCAGCAGTGAGAGACAGGGAGGAGGAAATTCACCCCTCCACTTT.

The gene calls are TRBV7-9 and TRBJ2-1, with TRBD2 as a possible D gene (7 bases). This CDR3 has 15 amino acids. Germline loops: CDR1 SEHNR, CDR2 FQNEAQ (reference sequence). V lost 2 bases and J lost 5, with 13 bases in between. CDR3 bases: TGTGCCAGCAGCTTACGTCGGGGGGCCCACAATGAGCAGTTCTTC. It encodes CASSLRRGAHNEQFF.

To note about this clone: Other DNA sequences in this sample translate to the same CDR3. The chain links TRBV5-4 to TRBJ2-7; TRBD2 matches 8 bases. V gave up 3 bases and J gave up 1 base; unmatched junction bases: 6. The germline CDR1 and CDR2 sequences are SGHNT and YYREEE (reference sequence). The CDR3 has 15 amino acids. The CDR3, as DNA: TGTGCCAGCAGCTGGGGAAGCGGGAGTTCCTACGAGCAGTACTTC. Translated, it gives CASSWGSGSSYEQYF.

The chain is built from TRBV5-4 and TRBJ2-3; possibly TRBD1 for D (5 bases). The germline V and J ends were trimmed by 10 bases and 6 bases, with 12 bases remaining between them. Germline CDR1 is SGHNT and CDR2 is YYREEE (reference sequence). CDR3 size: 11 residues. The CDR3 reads CAVWGEDTQYF. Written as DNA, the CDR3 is TGTGCCGTATGGGGCGAGGATACGCAGTATTTT.

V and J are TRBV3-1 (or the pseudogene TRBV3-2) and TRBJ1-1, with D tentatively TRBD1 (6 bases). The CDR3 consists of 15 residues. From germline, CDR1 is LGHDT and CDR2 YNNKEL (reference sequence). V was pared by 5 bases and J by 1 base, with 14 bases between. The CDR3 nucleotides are TGTGCCAGCAGCGCACAGGGCGCCTCGAACACTGAAGCTTTCTTT. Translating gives CASSAQGASNTEAFF.

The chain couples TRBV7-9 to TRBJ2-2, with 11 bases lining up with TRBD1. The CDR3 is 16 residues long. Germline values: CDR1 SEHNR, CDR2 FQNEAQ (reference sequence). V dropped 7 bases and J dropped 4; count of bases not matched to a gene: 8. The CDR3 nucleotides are TGTGCCAGCACCAAGGTGGGGACAGGGGGCACCGGGGAGCTGTTTTTT. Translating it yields CASTKVGTGGTGELFF.

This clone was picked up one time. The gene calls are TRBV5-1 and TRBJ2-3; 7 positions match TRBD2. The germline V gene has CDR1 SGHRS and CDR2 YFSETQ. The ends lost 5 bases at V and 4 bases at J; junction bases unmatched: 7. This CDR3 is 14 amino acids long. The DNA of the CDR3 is TGCGCCAGCAGATACGGACTAGGCTCAGATACGCAGTATTTT. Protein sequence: CASRYGLGSDTQYF.

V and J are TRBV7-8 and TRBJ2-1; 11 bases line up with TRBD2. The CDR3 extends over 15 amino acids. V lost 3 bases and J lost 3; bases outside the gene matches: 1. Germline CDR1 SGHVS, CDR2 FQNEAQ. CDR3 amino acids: CASSLGTSGYNEQFF. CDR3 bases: TGTGCCAGCAGCTTGGGGACTAGCGGCTACAATGAGCAGTTCTTC.

The CDR3, as DNA: TGTGCCAGCAGCTTAACTAGCGGGGGCGAGCAGTACTTC. Protein product: CASSLTSGGEQYF. The chain uses TRBV7-3 and TRBJ2-7, with 9 bases fitting TRBD2. The germline CDR1 and CDR2 sequences are SGHTA and FQGTGA. V dropped 0 bases and J dropped 6; count of bases not matched to a gene: 0. The CDR3 has 13 amino acids.

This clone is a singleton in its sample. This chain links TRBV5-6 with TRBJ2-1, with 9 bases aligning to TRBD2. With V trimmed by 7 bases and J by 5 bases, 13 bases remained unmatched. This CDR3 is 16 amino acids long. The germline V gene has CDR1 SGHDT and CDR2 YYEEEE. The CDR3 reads CASGPLLAGPNNEQFF. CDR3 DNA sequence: TGTGCCAGCGGTCCCCTCCTAGCGGGGCCCAACAATGAGCAGTTCTTC.

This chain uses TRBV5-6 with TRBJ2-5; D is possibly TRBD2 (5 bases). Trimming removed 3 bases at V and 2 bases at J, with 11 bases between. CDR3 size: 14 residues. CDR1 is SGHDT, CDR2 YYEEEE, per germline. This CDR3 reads CASSWTSVQETQYF. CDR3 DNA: TGTGCCAGCAGCTGGACTTCTGTGCAAGAGACCCAGTACTTC.

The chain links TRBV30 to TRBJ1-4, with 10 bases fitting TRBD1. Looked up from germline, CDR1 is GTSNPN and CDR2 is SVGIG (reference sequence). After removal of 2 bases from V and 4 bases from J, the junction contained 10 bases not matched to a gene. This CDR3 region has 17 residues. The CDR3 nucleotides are TGTGCCTGGAGTCGGGACAGGGGTGGGAAAGTTAATGAAAAACTGTTTTTT. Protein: CAWSRDRGGKVNEKLFF.

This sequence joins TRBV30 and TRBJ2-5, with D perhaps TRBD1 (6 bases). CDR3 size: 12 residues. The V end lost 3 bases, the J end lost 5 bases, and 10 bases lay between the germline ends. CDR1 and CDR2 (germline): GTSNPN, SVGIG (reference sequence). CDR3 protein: CAWRAGVETQYF. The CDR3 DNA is TGTGCCTGGAGGGCAGGGGTTGAGACCCAGTACTTC.

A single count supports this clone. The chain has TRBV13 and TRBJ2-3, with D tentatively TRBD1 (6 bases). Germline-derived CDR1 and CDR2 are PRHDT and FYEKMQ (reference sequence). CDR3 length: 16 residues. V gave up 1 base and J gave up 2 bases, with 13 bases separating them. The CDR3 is CASSLAWTANTDTQYF. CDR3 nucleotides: TGTGCCAGCAGCTTAGCTTGGACAGCTAACACAGATACGCAGTATTTT.

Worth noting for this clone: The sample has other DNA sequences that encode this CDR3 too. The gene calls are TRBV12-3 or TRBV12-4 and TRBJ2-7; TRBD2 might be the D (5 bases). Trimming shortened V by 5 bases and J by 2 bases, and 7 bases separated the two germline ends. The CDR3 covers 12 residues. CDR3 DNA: TGTGCCAGCAGTACCGGGGCCTACGAGCAGTACTTC. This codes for CASSTGAYEQYF.

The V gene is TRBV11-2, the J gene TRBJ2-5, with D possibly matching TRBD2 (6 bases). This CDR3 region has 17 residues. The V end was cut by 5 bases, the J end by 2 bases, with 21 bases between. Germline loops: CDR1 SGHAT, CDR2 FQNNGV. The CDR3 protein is CASSPENIRGIQETQYF. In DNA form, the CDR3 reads TGTGCCAGCAGCCCTGAAAACATCCGGGGGATACAAGAGACCCAGTACTTC. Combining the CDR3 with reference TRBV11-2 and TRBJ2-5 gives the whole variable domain EAGVAQSPRYKIIEKRQSVAFWCNPISGHATLYWYQQILGQGPKLLIQFQNNGVVDDSQLPKDRFSAERLKGVDSTLKIQPAKLEDSAVYLCASSPENIRGIQETQYFGPGTRLLVL.

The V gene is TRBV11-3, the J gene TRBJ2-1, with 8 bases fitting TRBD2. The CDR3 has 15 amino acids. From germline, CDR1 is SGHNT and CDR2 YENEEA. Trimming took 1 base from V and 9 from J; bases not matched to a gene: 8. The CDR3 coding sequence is TGTGCCAGCAGCTTAGCGGGGGGGCGATATGGTGAGCAGTTCTTC. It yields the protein CASSLAGGRYGEQFF.

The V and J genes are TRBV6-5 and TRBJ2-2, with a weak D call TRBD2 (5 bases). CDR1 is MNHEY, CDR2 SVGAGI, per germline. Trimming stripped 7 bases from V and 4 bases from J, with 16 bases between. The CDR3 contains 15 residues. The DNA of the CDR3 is TGTGCCAGCAACACACGGGGTTTAAGCACCGGGGAGCTGTTTTTT. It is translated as CASNTRGLSTGELFF.

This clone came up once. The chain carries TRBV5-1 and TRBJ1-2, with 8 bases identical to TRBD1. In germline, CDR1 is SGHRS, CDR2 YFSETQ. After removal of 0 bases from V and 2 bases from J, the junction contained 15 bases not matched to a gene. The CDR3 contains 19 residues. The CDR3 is CASSLAKVAGGPENYGYTF. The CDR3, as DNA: TGCGCCAGCAGCTTGGCCAAGGTCGCAGGGGGCCCTGAGAACTATGGCTACACCTTC.

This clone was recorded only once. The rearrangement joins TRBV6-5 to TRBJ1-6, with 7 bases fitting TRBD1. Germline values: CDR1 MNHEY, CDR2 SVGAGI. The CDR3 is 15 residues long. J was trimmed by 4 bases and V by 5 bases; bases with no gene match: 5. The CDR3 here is CASSPSTGYNSPLHF. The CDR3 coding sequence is TGTGCCAGCAGTCCATCGACAGGGTATAATTCACCCCTCCACTTT.

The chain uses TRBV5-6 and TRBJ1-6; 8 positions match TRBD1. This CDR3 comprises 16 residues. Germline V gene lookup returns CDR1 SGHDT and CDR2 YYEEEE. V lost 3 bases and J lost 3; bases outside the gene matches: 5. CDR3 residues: CASSSDRVVYNSPLHF. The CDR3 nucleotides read TGTGCCAGCAGCTCGGACAGGGTAGTCTATAATTCACCCCTCCACTTT.

This CDR3 reads CASSFGGADFYEQYF. Written as DNA, the CDR3 is TGTGCCAGCAGCTTTGGGGGGGCGGACTTCTACGAGCAGTACTTC. This rearrangement joins TRBV5-6 to TRBJ2-7; tentative D call: TRBD2 (7 bases). The CDR3 totals 15 residues. Trimming took off 2 bases at V and 3 bases at J, with 15 bases between the two ends. The germline gives CDR1 SGHDT, CDR2 YYEEEE. Looking up the rest from reference TRBV5-6 and TRBJ2-7 gives the full variable domain: DAGVTQSPTHLIKTRGQQVTLRCSPKSGHDTVSWYQQALGQGPQFIFQYYEEEERQRGNFPDRFSGHQFPNYSSELNVNALLLGDSALYLCASSFGGADFYEQYFGPGTRLTVT.